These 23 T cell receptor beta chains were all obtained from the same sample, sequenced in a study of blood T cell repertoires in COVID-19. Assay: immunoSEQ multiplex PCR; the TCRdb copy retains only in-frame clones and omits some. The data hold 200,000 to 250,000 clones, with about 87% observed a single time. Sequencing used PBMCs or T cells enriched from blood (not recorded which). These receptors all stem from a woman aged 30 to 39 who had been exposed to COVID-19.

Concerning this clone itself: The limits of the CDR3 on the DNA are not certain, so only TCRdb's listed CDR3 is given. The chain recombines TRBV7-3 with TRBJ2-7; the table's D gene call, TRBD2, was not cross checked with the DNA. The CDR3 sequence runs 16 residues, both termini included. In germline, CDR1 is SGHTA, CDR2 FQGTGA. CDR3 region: CEPGRVYYCVPYEQYF.

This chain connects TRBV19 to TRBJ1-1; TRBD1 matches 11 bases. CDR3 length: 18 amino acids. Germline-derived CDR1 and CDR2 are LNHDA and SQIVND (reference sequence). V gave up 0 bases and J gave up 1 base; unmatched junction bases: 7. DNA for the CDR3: TGTGCCAGTAGTATAGATGCAGGGACAGGGGGGAAGAACACTGAAGCTTTCTTT. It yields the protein CASSIDAGTGGKNTEAFF.

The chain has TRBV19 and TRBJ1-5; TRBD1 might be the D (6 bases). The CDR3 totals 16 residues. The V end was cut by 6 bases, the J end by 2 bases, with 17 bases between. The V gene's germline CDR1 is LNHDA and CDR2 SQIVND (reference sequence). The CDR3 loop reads CASSDARGSGNQPQHF. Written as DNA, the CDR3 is TGTGCCAGTAGCGATGCCAGGGGATCGGGCAATCAGCCCCAGCATTTT.

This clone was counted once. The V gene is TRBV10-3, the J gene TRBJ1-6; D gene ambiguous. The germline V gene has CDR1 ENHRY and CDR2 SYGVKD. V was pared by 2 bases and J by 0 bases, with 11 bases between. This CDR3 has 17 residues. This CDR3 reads CAISEGQDSSYNSPLHF. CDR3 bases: TGTGCCATCAGTGAGGGGCAGGATAGCTCCTATAATTCACCCCTCCACTTT.

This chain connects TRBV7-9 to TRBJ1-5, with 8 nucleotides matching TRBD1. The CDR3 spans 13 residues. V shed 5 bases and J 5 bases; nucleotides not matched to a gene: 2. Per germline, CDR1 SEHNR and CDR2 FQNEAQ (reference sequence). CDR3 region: CASSPTGDQPQHF. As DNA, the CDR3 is TGTGCCAGCAGCCCGACAGGGGATCAGCCCCAGCATTTT.

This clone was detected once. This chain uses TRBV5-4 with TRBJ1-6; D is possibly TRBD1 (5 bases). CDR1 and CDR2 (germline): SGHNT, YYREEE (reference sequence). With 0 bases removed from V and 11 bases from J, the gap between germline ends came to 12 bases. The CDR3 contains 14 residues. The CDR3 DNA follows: TGTGCCAGCAGCTTGGAACAGGCTTTAGCACCCCTCCACTTT. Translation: CASSLEQALAPLHF.

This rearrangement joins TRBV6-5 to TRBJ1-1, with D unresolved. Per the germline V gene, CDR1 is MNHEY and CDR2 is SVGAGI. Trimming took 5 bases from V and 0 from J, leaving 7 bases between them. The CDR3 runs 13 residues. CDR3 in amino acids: CASSRDMNTEAFF. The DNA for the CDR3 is TGTGCCAGCAGTCGAGATATGAACACTGAAGCTTTCTTT.

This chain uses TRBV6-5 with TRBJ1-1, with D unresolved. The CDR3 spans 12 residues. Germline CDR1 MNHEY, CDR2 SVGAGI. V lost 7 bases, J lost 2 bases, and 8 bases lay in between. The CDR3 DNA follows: TGTGCCAGCATTGGCGGCAACACTGAAGCTTTCTTT. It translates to CASIGGNTEAFF.

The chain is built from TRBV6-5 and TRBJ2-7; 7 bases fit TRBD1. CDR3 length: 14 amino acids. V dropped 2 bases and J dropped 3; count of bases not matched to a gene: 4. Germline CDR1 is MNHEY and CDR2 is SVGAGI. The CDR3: CASSYEGTDYEQYF. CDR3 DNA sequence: TGTGCCAGCAGTTACGAGGGGACAGACTACGAGCAGTACTTC.

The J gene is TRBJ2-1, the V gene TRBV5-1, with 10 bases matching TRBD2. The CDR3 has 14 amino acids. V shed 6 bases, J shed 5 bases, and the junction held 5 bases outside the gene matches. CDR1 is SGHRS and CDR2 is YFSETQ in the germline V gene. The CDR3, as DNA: TGCGCCAGCAAGCTCGGACTAGCGGACAATGAGCAGTTCTTC. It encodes CASKLGLADNEQFF. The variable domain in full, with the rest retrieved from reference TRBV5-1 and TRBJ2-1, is KAGVTQTPRYLIKTRGQQVTLSCSPISGHRSVSWYQQTPGQGLQFLFEYFSETQRNKGNFPGRFSGRQFSNSRSEMNVSTLELGDSALYLCASKLGLADNEQFFGPGTRLTVL.

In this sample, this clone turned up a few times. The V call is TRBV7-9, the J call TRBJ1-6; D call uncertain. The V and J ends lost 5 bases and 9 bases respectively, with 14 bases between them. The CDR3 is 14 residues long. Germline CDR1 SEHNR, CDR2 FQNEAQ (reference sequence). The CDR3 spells CASSSRGWLSPLHF. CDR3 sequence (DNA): TGTGCCAGCAGCAGTAGAGGGTGGCTTTCACCCCTCCACTTT.

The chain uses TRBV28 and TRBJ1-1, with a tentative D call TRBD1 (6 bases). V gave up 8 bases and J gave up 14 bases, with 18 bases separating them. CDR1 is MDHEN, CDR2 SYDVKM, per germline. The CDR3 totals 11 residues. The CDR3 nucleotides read TGTGCCAGCGGCCACGGCTATACAGGGTTCTTT. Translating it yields CASGHGYTGFF.

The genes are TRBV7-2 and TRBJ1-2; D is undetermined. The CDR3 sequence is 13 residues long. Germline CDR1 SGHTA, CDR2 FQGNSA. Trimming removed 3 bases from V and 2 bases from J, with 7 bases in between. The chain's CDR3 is CASSLAQNYGYTF. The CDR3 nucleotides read TGTGCCAGCAGCTTGGCCCAGAACTATGGCTACACCTTC.

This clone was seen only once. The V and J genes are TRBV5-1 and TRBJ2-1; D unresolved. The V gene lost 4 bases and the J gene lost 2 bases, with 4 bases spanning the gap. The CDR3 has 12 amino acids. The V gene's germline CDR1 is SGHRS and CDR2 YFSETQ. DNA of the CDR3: TGCGCCAGCAGCACGGCCTACAATGAGCAGTTCTTC. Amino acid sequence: CASSTAYNEQFF.

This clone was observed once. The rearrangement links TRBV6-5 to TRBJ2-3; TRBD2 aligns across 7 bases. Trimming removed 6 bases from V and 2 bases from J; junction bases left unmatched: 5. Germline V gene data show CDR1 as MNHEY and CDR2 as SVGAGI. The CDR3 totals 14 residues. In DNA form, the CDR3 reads TGTGCCAGCAGGGTGAGCGGGGCCACAGATACGCAGTATTTT. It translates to CASRVSGATDTQYF.

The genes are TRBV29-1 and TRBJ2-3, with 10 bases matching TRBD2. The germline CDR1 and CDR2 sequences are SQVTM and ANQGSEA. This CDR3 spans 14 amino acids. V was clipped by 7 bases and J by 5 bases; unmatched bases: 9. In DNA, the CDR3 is TGCAGCGCTAGCGGGAGAAAGGAGGGAGATACGCAGTATTTT. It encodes CSASGRKEGDTQYF.

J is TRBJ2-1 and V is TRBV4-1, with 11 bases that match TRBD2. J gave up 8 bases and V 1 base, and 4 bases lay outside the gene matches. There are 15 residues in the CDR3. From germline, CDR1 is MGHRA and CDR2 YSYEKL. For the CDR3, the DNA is TGCGCCAGCAGCCAAGGTCTAGCGGGAGGCTATGAGCAGTTCTTC. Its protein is CASSQGLAGGYEQFF.

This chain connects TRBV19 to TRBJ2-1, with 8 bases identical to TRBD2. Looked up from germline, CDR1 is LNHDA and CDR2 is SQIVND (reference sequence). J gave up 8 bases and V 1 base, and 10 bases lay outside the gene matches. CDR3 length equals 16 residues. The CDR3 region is CASSIGSFGLAYEQFF. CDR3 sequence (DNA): TGTGCCAGTAGTATAGGTTCGTTTGGACTAGCCTATGAGCAGTTCTTC. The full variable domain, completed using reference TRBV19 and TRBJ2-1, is DGGITQSPKYLFRKEGQNVTLSCEQNLNHDAMYWYRQDPGQGLRLIYYSQIVNDFQKGDIAEGYSVSREKKESFPLTVTSAQKNPTAFYLCASSIGSFGLAYEQFFGPGTRLTVL.

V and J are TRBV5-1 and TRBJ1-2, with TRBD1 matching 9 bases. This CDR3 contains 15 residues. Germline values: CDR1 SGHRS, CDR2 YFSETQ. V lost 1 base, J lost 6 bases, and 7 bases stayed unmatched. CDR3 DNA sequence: TGCGCCAGCAGCTTGAGCCAAACAGGGGGCGATGGCTACACCTTC. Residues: CASSLSQTGGDGYTF.

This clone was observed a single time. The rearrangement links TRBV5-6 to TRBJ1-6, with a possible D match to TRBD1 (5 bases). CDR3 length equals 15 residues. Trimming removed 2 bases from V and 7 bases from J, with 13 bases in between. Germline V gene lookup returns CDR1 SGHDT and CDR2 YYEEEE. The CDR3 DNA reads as TGTGCCAGCAGCTTCCGCCAGGGCGGAAATTCACCCCTCCACTTT. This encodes CASSFRQGGNSPLHF.

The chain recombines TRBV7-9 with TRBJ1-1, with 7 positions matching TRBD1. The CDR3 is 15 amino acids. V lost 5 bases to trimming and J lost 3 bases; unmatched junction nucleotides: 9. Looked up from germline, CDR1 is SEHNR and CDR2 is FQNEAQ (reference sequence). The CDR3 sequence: CASSEHRGLDTEAFF. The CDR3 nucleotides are TGTGCCAGCAGCGAACACAGGGGCCTGGACACTGAAGCTTTCTTT. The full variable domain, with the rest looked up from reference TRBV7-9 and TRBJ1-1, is DTGVSQNPRHKITKRGQNVTFRCDPISEHNRLYWYRQTLGQGPEFLTYFQNEAQLEKSRLLSDRFSAERPKGSFSTLEIQRTEQGDSAMYLCASSEHRGLDTEAFFGQGTRLTVV.

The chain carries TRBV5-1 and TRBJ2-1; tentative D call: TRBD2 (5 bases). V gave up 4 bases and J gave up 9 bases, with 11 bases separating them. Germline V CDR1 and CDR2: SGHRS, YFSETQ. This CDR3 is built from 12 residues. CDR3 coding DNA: TGCGCCAGCAGCCCGGACCGGGGTGAGCAGTTCTTC. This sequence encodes CASSPDRGEQFF.

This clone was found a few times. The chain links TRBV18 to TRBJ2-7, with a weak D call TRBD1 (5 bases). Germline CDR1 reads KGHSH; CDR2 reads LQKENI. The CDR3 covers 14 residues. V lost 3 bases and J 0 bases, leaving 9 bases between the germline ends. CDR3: CASSPQQDSYEQYF. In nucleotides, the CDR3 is TGTGCCAGCTCACCTCAACAGGACTCCTACGAGCAGTACTTC.